A selection of T cell receptor beta chains follows, all from one sample in a study of blood T cell repertoires in COVID-19. The method was immunoSEQ multiplex PCR; TCRdb's version includes in-frame clones alone and lacks a portion of them. The sample records approximately 300,000 clones, about nine tenths being singletons. Sequencing was carried out using PBMCs or T cells enriched from blood (not recorded which). Source of these receptors: a man aged 55-75 years who had recovered from COVID-19. Both conserved end residues are part of each CDR3. A D gene is named only where the DNA matches it firmly. Clone sizes are given selectively: once, few, many, or a class where the clone is expanded.

J gene	clone size	V gene	D gene	CDR3 DNA	CDR3 protein
TRBJ1-1	once	TRBV2	TRBD1	TGTGCCAGCAGTGCGGTGGGACAGGGCATTGTTGAAGCTTTCTTT	CASSAVGQGIVEAFF
TRBJ1-5	.	TRBV19	TRBD1	TGTGCCAGTAGTATGGGGACAGGGGTGGGCCCCCAGCATTTT	CASSMGTGVGPQHF
TRBJ1-1	few	TRBV30	TRBD1	TGTGCCTGGAGTGACCCTGACAGGGGGCCTGAAGCTTTCTTT	CAWSDPDRGPEAFF
TRBJ2-7	few	TRBV11-1	.	TGTGCCAGCAGTTGGAACCGACAGACCTACGAGCAGTACTTC	CASSWNRQTYEQYF
TRBJ2-3	.	TRBV9	TRBD1	TGTGCCAGCAGCCCACCATTAACAGGGGGCGGCACAGATACGCAGTATTTT	CASSPPLTGGGTDTQYF
TRBJ1-1	.	TRBV7-9	.	TGTGCCAGCAGCTTTCGGACAGCGCGGAACACTGAAGCTTTCTTT	CASSFRTARNTEAFF
TRBJ2-3	.	TRBV19	.	TGTGCCAGTAGTATTGGAAGGGACTTTCGTGGCACAGATACGCAGTATTTT	CASSIGRDFRGTDTQYF
TRBJ1-2	.	TRBV2	TRBD1	TGTGCCAGCAGTGAAACAGGGGGGTATGGCTACACCTTC	CASSETGGYGYTF
TRBJ2-4	.	TRBV3-1/TRBV3-2	TRBD2	TGTGCCAGCAGCCACATAGCGGGAGTAGCCAAAAACATTCAGTACTTC	CASSHIAGVAKNIQYF
TRBJ1-1	.	TRBV7-9	TRBD1	TGTGCCAGCAGCTCCCAGGGGGCGGACACTGAAGCTTTCTTT	CASSSQGADTEAFF
TRBJ2-1	.	TRBV11-3	TRBD1	TGTGCCAGCAGCTTAGATTATGGGACAGGAAGATCCTACAATGAGCAGTTCTTC	CASSLDYGTGRSYNEQFF
TRBJ2-1	.	TRBV29-1	TRBD1	TGCAGCGTAACCGGGACAGGGGGCCCGGTCAATGAGCAGTTCTTC	CSVTGTGGPVNEQFF
TRBJ2-4	.	TRBV5-3	TRBD1	TGTGCCAGAAGCTCCCCTGGGACAGCTTGCAGCATTCAGTACTTC	CARSSPGTACSIQYF
TRBJ2-2	.	TRBV5-1	.	TGCGCCAGCAGCTTGGCTGGGGGGTATACCGGGGAGCTGTTTTTT	CASSLAGGYTGELFF
TRBJ1-5	.	TRBV28	.	TGTGCCAGCAGTTTGAGGTCACACCTCAATCAGCCCCAGCATTTT	CASSLRSHLNQPQHF
TRBJ2-7	.	TRBV5-1	TRBD2	TGCGCCAGCAGCCCCAGACTAGCGGGAGGGATAACCTACGAGCAGTACTTC	CASSPRLAGGITYEQYF
TRBJ2-1	.	TRBV5-8	.	TGTGCCAGCAGCTTCAGTTACAATGAGCAGTTCTTC	CASSFSYNEQFF
TRBJ2-5	.	TRBV18	TRBD1	TGTGCCAGCTCAAGGCCGGGACAGGGACAAGAGACCCAGTACTTC	CASSRPGQGQETQYF
TRBJ1-2	.	TRBV28	.	TGTGCCACCTCCCCCCTGTATGGCTACACCTTC	CATSPLYGYTF
TRBJ1-3	.	TRBV5-1	.	TGCGCCAGTAGTGTACGAGGATCTGGAAACACCATATATTTT	CASSVRGSGNTIYF
TRBJ1-4	.	TRBV3-1/TRBV3-2	TRBD1	TGTGCCAGCAGCCTACAGGGGGGGAGAGAAAAACTGTTTTTT	CASSLQGGREKLFF
TRBJ1-5	.	TRBV7-9	.	TGTGCCAGCAGCCCCGACCCTGGACAGTTTTTAAGCAATCAGCCCCAGCATTTT	CASSPDPGQFLSNQPQHF
TRBJ1-3	.	TRBV2	.	TGTGCCAGCAGTGAGAACAGGATCTCTGGAAACACCATATATTTT	CASSENRISGNTIYF
TRBJ2-2	.	TRBV11-2	TRBD2	TGTGCCAGCAGCTTTACTAGCGGCCCCCGGGAGCTGTTTTTT	CASSFTSGPRELFF
TRBJ2-3	.	TRBV19	TRBD2	TGTGCCAGGGGACCGGGACTAGAGGACACAGATACGCAGTATTTT	CARGPGLEDTDTQYF
TRBJ1-4	.	TRBV3-1/TRBV3-2	TRBD1	TGTGCCAGCAGCCTCCGGGACAGGGCTGAAAAACTGTTTTTT	CASSLRDRAEKLFF